Listed here are 27 T cell receptor beta chains from one sample, sequenced in a study of identical twins. TCRdb fed the 5' RACE reads into MiXCR, producing one record per CDR3 protein. The table records 570,000 or so distinct CDR3 sequences, 9.6% of them present only once. The data were also submitted as part of a second study, on yellow fever vaccine responses in identical twins.

The material sequenced was PBMCs. These TCRs come from a woman aged 18-29 years in good health.

This clonotype was detected only a few times. The gene calls are TRBV12-3 or TRBV12-4 and TRBJ2-4; D is possibly TRBD1 (6 bases). This CDR3 contains 14 residues. V lost 6 bases, J lost 2 bases, and 11 bases lay in between. The CDR3 DNA reads as TGTGCCAGCAGCCTGGACAGTACCAAAAACATTCAGTACTTC. Translating gives CASSLDSTKNIQYF.

This clonotype came up many times. CDR3 coding DNA: TGTGCCAGCAGTTTTAGTCCACAGACCTACAATGAGCAGTTCTTC. The encoded protein is CASSFSPQTYNEQFF. The chain is built from TRBV12-3 or TRBV12-4 and TRBJ2-1; D not resolved. V was cut by 3 bases and J by 2 bases, with 11 bases left in between. This CDR3 comprises 15 residues.

The chain combines TRBV6-2 or TRBV6-3 with TRBJ2-7, with TRBD1 identical over 8 bases. The CDR3 is 15 residues long. Trimming at V came to 2 bases and at J to 4 bases, leaving 7 bases not matched to a gene. From germline, CDR1 is MNHEY and CDR2 SVGEGT. The CDR3: CASSYPRDRTYEQYF. In DNA form, the CDR3 reads TGTGCCAGCAGTTACCCACGGGACAGGACGTACGAGCAGTACTTC.

This chain links TRBV6-2 or TRBV6-3 with TRBJ2-1; 11 bases map to TRBD2. After removal of 6 bases from V and 7 bases from J, the junction contained 11 bases not matched to a gene. The CDR3 has 16 amino acids. Germline loops: CDR1 MNHEY, CDR2 SVGEGT. The CDR3 region has the DNA TGTGCCAGCAGCCCCATTACTAGCGGGAGTATAAATGAGCAGTTCTTC. It encodes CASSPITSGSINEQFF.

The chain joins TRBV20-1 to TRBJ2-5; D is unresolved. Trimming removed 0 bases at V and 2 bases at J, with 13 bases between. The CDR3 extends over 15 amino acids. Germline V CDR1 and CDR2: DFQATT, SNEGSKA (reference sequence). The CDR3 DNA reads as TGCAGTGCTAGAGATCTAAAGGCGTCACAAGAGACCCAGTACTTC. Protein sequence: CSARDLKASQETQYF.

V is TRBV28 and J is TRBJ2-5; 7 bases are shared with TRBD2. Per the germline V gene, CDR1 is MDHEN and CDR2 is SYDVKM. Trimming cost V 2 bases and J 5 bases; bases outside gene matches: 8. The CDR3 spans 15 residues. As DNA, the CDR3 is TGTGCCAGCAGTTTAAAGTCGGGAGGCGGGGAGACCCAGTACTTC. This gives the protein CASSLKSGGGETQYF.

In this sample, this clonotype turned up many times. J is TRBJ2-7 and V is TRBV15, with TRBD1 matching over 7 bases. V was pared by 7 bases and J by 5 bases, with 14 bases of the junction left unmatched. The CDR3 totals 15 residues. Germline V gene sequence: CDR1 LNHNV, CDR2 YYDKDF (reference sequence). This CDR3 reads CATKNFRTGFNEQYF. For the CDR3, the DNA is TGTGCCACCAAAAATTTCCGGACAGGTTTCAACGAGCAGTACTTC.

This clonotype was detected only a few times. The chain carries TRBV27 and TRBJ2-1, with 7 bases lining up with TRBD2. Germline CDR1 and CDR2: MNHEY and SMNVEV (reference sequence). The length of the CDR3 is 16 residues. V shed 2 bases, J shed 6 bases, and the junction held 10 bases outside the gene matches. The CDR3 DNA sequence: TGTGCCAGCAGTTTAATAGGAGCGGGAAGCTTCAATGAGCAGTTCTTC. Protein sequence: CASSLIGAGSFNEQFF.

This clonotype was recorded a few times. The CDR3 sequence is CASSFNSPNSPLHF. In DNA, the CDR3 is TGTGCCAGCAGCTTTAATAGCCCGAATTCACCCCTCCACTTT. V is TRBV7-2 and J is TRBJ1-6; the D is unclear. The CDR3 extends over 14 amino acids. V was trimmed by 3 bases and J by 7 bases, leaving 10 bases between them. From germline, CDR1 is SGHTA and CDR2 FQGNSA.

The table lists this clonotype with a count of one. CDR3 in DNA: TGTGCCAGCAGCTTAGAGTCAATTACCTACAATGAGCAGTTCTTC. Residues: CASSLESITYNEQFF. The chain carries TRBV7-9 and TRBJ2-1; D ambiguous. The CDR3 consists of 15 residues. Germline V gene lookup returns CDR1 SEHNR and CDR2 FQNEAQ (reference sequence). Trimming removed 1 base at V and 2 bases at J, with 9 bases between.

This clonotype has a count of ten or more. The rearrangement uses TRBV11-2 and TRBJ1-1, with a weak D call TRBD1 (5 bases). Between the trimmed V and J ends, which lost 6 bases and 1 base, there was a span of 18 bases. The germline V gene encodes CDR1 SGHAT and CDR2 FQNNGV. The CDR3 spans 16 residues. The CDR3 is CASRKTAGLGNTEAFF. The CDR3 nucleotides are TGTGCCAGCAGAAAGACCGCAGGGCTGGGGAACACTGAAGCTTTCTTT.

This clonotype was counted at least ten times. The rearrangement joins TRBV5-1 to TRBJ1-2; 9 bases align to TRBD1. Germline V gives CDR1 SGHRS, CDR2 YFSETQ. V trimming: 2 bases; J trimming: 4 bases; junction bases outside the gene matches: 12. The CDR3 spans 17 residues. CDR3 residues: CASSLGPGQGSGYGYTF. The DNA of the CDR3 is TGCGCCAGCAGCTTAGGTCCGGGACAGGGATCGGGCTATGGCTACACCTTC.

The chain combines TRBV7-6 with TRBJ2-1, with 9 bases identical to TRBD2. Germline assignment: CDR1 SGHVS and CDR2 FNYEAQ. Trimming took 4 bases from V and 8 from J; bases not matched to a gene: 9. This CDR3 contains 15 residues. The CDR3 region has the DNA TGTGCCAGCAGCTACCTGGGCGGGGGGGCGGATGAGCAGTTCTTC. It translates to CASSYLGGGADEQFF. Combining the CDR3 with reference TRBV7-6 and TRBJ2-1 gives the whole variable domain GAGVSQSPRYKVTKRGQDVALRCDPISGHVSLYWYRQALGQGPEFLTYFNYEAQQDKSGLPNDRFSAERPEGSISTLTIQRTEQRDSAMYRCASSYLGGGADEQFFGPGTRLTVL.

This clonotype was seen repeatedly, ten times or more. One end of the junction varies from germline; a read error may be responsible. The chain recombines TRBV12-3 or TRBV12-4 with TRBJ2-1, with 11 bases matching TRBD2. The CDR3 totals 12 residues. The CDR3 DNA reads TGTGCCAGCACCCCTCGGACTAGCGGGCCCTCCTTC. Residues: CASTPRTSGPSF.

This clonotype occurred many times. This chain joins TRBV5-1 and TRBJ1-2, with D possibly matching TRBD1 (5 bases). Per germline, CDR1 SGHRS and CDR2 YFSETQ. This CDR3 spans 13 amino acids. V lost 0 bases and J 5 bases, leaving 8 bases between the germline ends. This CDR3 reads CASSLEAGYGYTF. DNA of the CDR3: TGCGCCAGCAGCTTGGAGGCAGGGTATGGCTACACCTTC.

This clonotype appeared a few times. The chain couples TRBV10-3 to TRBJ2-5; TRBD2 matches 11 bases. V lost 3 bases and J lost 0; bases outside the gene matches: 9. The germline V gene encodes CDR1 ENHRY and CDR2 SYGVKD. CDR3 size: 18 residues. The CDR3 protein is CAISDFYRGLADQETQYF. CDR3 in DNA: TGTGCCATCAGTGATTTCTATCGGGGACTAGCGGACCAAGAGACCCAGTACTTC.

This clonotype showed up just a few times. The chain uses TRBV7-8 and TRBJ2-1; tentative D call: TRBD1 (6 bases). The CDR3 consists of 15 residues. V gave up 5 bases and J gave up 2 bases, with 13 bases separating them. The V gene's germline CDR1 is SGHVS and CDR2 FQNEAQ. The DNA for the CDR3 is TGTGCCAGCAGCCGGACAGACTATGCCTACAATGAGCAGTTCTTC. The encoded protein is CASSRTDYAYNEQFF.

This clonotype has a count of ten or more. One end of the junction varies from germline; a read error may be responsible. V is TRBV7-7 and J is TRBJ2-3; a weak D match, TRBD2 (5 bases). CDR3 size: 14 residues. The germline CDR1 and CDR2 sequences are SSHAT and FNYEAQ (reference sequence). The chain's CDR3 is CASSLEGFTDTQYF. The CDR3 DNA reads as TGTGCTAGCAGCTTAGAGGGCTTCACAGATACGCAGTATTTT.

This clonotype was seen a few times. The CDR3 DNA is TGCAGTGCTAGAGTCCCGGGACTAGCTATACAAGAGACCCAGTACTTC. Residues: CSARVPGLAIQETQYF. V is TRBV20-1 and J is TRBJ2-5; 9 nucleotides match TRBD2. The V gene end was trimmed by 1 base and the J gene end by 2 bases; junction bases not matched to a gene: 8. Germline loops: CDR1 DFQATT, CDR2 SNEGSKA (reference sequence). The CDR3 loop spans 16 amino acids.

This clonotype turned up a few times. CDR3 sequence (DNA): TGCAGTGCTAGAGAGCCAAGCCTCGAGCAGTACTTC. The encoded protein is CSAREPSLEQYF. The chain uses TRBV20-1 and TRBJ2-7; D is ambiguous. Trimming pared 0 bases from V and 6 bases from J, leaving 9 bases between. The CDR3 totals 12 residues. CDR1 is DFQATT and CDR2 is SNEGSKA in the germline V gene (reference sequence).

This clonotype was seen ten or more times. The chain combines TRBV3-1 with TRBJ2-3; D possibly corresponds to TRBD2 (7 bases). V was cut by 0 bases and J by 4 bases, with 17 bases left in between. Germline CDR1 LGHDT, CDR2 YNNKEL (reference sequence). The CDR3 contains 17 residues. CDR3 protein: CASSQDLAGAGSDTQYF. CDR3 nucleotides: TGTGCCAGCAGCCAAGATCTGGCGGGGGCGGGGTCAGATACGCAGTATTTT.

In its sample, this clonotype was seen many times. The gene calls are TRBV6-5 and TRBJ2-5; D possibly corresponds to TRBD2 (7 bases). The CDR3 has 15 residues. Between the trimmed V and J ends, which lost 2 bases and 2 bases, there was a span of 12 bases. Germline CDR1 and CDR2: MNHEY and SVGAGI. The CDR3 loop reads CASSYPGGRQETQYF. CDR3 DNA sequence: TGTGCCAGCAGTTACCCCGGGGGGCGACAAGAGACCCAGTACTTC.

This clonotype was picked up a small number of times. The CDR3, as DNA: TGTGCCAGCGTCCGATCGACCCAAGATACGCAGTATTTT. Translation gives CASVRSTQDTQYF. The chain is built from TRBV12-3 or TRBV12-4 and TRBJ2-3; D uncertain. The length of the CDR3 is 13 residues. Trimming shortened V by 8 bases and J by 5 bases, and 14 bases separated the two germline ends.

This clonotype has a count of ten or more. This chain links TRBV5-1 with TRBJ2-5; 9 bases fit TRBD2. Germline values: CDR1 SGHRS, CDR2 YFSETQ. V was pared by 4 bases and J by 2 bases, with 9 bases of the junction left unmatched. This CDR3 is built from 16 residues. This CDR3 reads CASSREPLAGQETQYF. CDR3 bases: TGCGCCAGCAGCCGTGAGCCCCTAGCGGGACAAGAGACCCAGTACTTC.

This rearrangement joins TRBV6-1 to TRBJ2-7; 8 nucleotides match TRBD1. The CDR3 is 13 residues long. In germline, CDR1 is MNHNS, CDR2 SASEGT. J was trimmed by 6 bases and V by 6 bases; bases with no gene match: 7. The CDR3 is CASRRQGLGEQYF. CDR3 bases: TGTGCCAGCAGAAGACAGGGGTTGGGCGAGCAGTACTTC.

In its sample, this clonotype was seen a few times. The chain links TRBV20-1 to TRBJ1-4, with a weak D call TRBD1 (6 bases). This CDR3 spans 14 amino acids. Trimming shortened V by 6 bases and J by 10 bases, and 21 bases separated the two germline ends. The germline V gene has CDR1 DFQATT and CDR2 SNEGSKA (reference sequence). CDR3 DNA sequence: TGCAGTGCCGACCAGTCCGGGACACTAGGAAAACTGTTTTTT. It translates to CSADQSGTLGKLFF.

This clonotype was detected only a few times. The V and J genes are TRBV12-3 or TRBV12-4 and TRBJ2-7; D is uncertain. CDR3 length equals 13 residues. The V end lost 4 bases, the J end lost 2 bases, and 9 bases lay between the germline ends. The CDR3: CASSSWGTYEQYF. The CDR3 DNA reads as TGTGCCAGCAGTTCTTGGGGAACCTACGAGCAGTACTTC.